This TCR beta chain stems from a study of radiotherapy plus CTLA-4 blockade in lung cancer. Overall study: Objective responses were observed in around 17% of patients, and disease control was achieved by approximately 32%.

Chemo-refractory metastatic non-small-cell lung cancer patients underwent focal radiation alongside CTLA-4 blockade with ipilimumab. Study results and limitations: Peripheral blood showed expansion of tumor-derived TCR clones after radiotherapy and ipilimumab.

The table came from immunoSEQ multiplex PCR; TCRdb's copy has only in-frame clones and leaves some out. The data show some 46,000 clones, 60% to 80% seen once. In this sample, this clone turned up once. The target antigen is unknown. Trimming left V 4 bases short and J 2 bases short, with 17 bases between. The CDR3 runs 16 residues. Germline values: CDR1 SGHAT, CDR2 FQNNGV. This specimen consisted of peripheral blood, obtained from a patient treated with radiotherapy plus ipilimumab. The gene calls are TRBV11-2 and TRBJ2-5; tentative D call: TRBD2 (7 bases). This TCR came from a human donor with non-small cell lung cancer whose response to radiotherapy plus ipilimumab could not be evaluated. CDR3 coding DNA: TGTGCCAGCAGCTGGGGTGGGGGGGGCAATCAAGAGACCCAGTACTTC. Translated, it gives CASSWGGGGNQETQYF.